The rows below give T cell receptor beta chains drawn from one sample of a study of blood T cell repertoires in COVID-19. Assay: immunoSEQ multiplex PCR; the TCRdb copy retains only in-frame clones and omits some. The sample records 270,000 or so clones, around four fifths being singletons. The sequencing input was peripheral blood. Source of these receptors: a woman aged 45 to 65 who had recovered from COVID-19. The CDR3 runs from the conserved cysteine through the conserved F or W. Each record gives: clone size, CDR3 length, D gene, J gene, V gene, CDR3 DNA, CDR3 protein. D genes are given only for firm matches. For some rows the clone size is stated as once, few or many, or as a class when expanded; others skip it.

>-|13|TRBD1|TRBJ2-7|TRBV28
TGTGCCAGCAGTGACAGGGTCGGCTACGAGCAGTACTTC
CASSDRVGYEQYF
>-|12|TRBD1|TRBJ1-5|TRBV30
TGTGCCTGGACGACAGGGAATCAGCCCCAGCATTTT
CAWTTGNQPQHF
>-|15|-|TRBJ2-3|TRBV4-1
TGCGCCAGCAGCCAAGGGGGCGACAGGACAGATACGCAGTATTTT
CASSQGGDRTDTQYF
>-|19|TRBD2|TRBJ2-7|TRBV7-2
TGTGCCAGCAGCCCCCGAGGGGGACTAGCGTCTGCCATTTTTCGGGAGCAGTACTTC
CASSPRGGLASAIFREQYF
>few|17|TRBD1|TRBJ1-4|TRBV10-3
TGTGCCATCAGTGCGGGACAGGGGAGAGCAACTAATGAAAAACTGTTTTTT
CAISAGQGRATNEKLFF
>once|14|TRBD2|TRBJ2-3|TRBV29-1
TGCAGCGTTACCCTAGCGGGAGGCACAGATACGCAGTATTTT
CSVTLAGGTDTQYF
>-|13|-|TRBJ2-1|TRBV5-1
TGCGCCAGCAGCCATGAGGGGGGGCGGGCACAGTTCTTC
CASSHEGGRAQFF
>-|15|-|TRBJ1-4|TRBV5-4
TGTGCCAGCAGCTTGAGCAGGGCTTCTAATGAAAAACTGTTTTTT
CASSLSRASNEKLFF
>-|22|-|TRBJ2-3|TRBV3-1/TRBV3-2
TGTGCCAGCAGCCCATATCTTCCGGGACAAACTGCACACTATGGGAGACCAGATACGCAGTATTTT
CASSPYLPGQTAHYGRPDTQYF
>-|12|-|TRBJ2-2|TRBV12-3/TRBV12-4
TGTGCCAGCAGTCCCCACATCGGGGAGCTGTTTTTT
CASSPHIGELFF
>-|16|-|TRBJ2-3|TRBV7-2
TGTGCCAGCAGCTTACACCGGCAGGGGATGACAGATACGCAGTATTTT
CASSLHRQGMTDTQYF
>-|14|TRBD1|TRBJ1-1|TRBV5-1
TGCGCCAGCAGCTCCCAAGACAGGGCCACTGAAGCTTTCTTT
CASSSQDRATEAFF
>-|16|-|TRBJ1-4|TRBV5-1
TGCGCCAGCAGCTTGGCCAGGCGGGGGCTGGATGAAAAACTGTTTTTT
CASSLARRGLDEKLFF
>-|13|-|TRBJ1-2|TRBV7-2
TGTGCCAGCAGCTTAGCCCAGTCCTATGGCTACACCTTC
CASSLAQSYGYTF
>once|12|-|TRBJ2-1|TRBV18
TGTGCCAGCTCACCCGAGCCGGGTGAGCAGTTCTTC
CASSPEPGEQFF
>-|15|TRBD1|TRBJ2-1|TRBV6-6
TGTGCCAGCAGTACCGGACAGGCCGGGCCAAATGAGCAGTTCTTC
CASSTGQAGPNEQFF
>-|15|TRBD2|TRBJ2-6|TRBV6-5
TGTGCCAGCACGGGGGGGAGCTCTGGGGCCAACGTCCTGACTTTC
CASTGGSSGANVLTF